This T cell receptor (beta chain) stems from a study of blood T cell repertoires in COVID-19. Study-wide context: Each recovered donor of Cohort 3 presented with two negative PCRs, clearance, or symptom resolution. T cells, B-cell-depleted T cells, or PBMCs provided the cDNA or gDNA that served as material.

This table comes from immunoSEQ multiplex PCR, and its TCRdb copy is limited to in-frame clones, with some not included. The repertoire holds 200,000 to 250,000 clones, with about 90% as singletons. The germline CDR1 and CDR2 sequences are LNHDA and SQIVND (reference sequence). CDR3 size: 13 residues. Trimming shortened V by 9 bases and J by 6 bases, and 14 bases separated the two germline ends. The cohort comprised adults aged 18 to 89 years residing in approximately 25 US areas. This chain joins TRBV19 and TRBJ1-4, with D hard to call. Input material: PBMCs or T cells enriched from blood (not recorded which). This TCR derives from a woman in her forties or fifties in a cohort exposed to, infected with or recovered from COVID-19 (not recorded which). The CDR3 DNA reads as TGTGCCAGCGGACTTTCCCGGGATGAAAAACTGTTTTTT. Protein sequence: CASGLSRDEKLFF.